Sequencing of this T cell receptor beta chain was carried out in a study of regulatory dendritic cells for organ transplantation. The data were produced by immunoSEQ multiplex PCR, yet TCRdb's version contains in-frame clones alone and is incomplete. This sample has 20,000 to 25,000 clones, with 60% to 80% found just once. As concerns this clone: Its specificity is unknown.

Regarding the study as a whole: Memory T cells were less diverse than naive, with memory CD8+ most oligoclonal. Memory CD8+ clonal expansion seemed more limited with regulatory than mature dendritic cells.

Trimming took off 7 bases at V and 4 bases at J, with 18 bases between the two ends. Germline-derived CDR1 and CDR2 are LNHDA and SQIVND (reference sequence). CDR3 length: 15 amino acids. The TCR originated in a human donor in good health. The chain has TRBV19 and TRBJ2-3, with D uncertain. The material sequenced was memory CD4+ T cells from blood. Subset specified: CD45RO+ memory T cells. The CDR3 is CASTHSGPMPDTQYF. DNA for the CDR3: TGTGCCAGTACCCACAGTGGGCCTATGCCAGATACGCAGTATTTT.